This T cell receptor (beta chain) is from a study of identical twins. Study outcomes and limitations: In drawing conclusions, the study used cross-sectional statistical analysis and did not follow the same donors. Part of the zero-insertion signal could reflect confounding by invariant MAIT and iNKT cells.

V shed 5 bases and J 7 bases; nucleotides not matched to a gene: 8. Germline CDR1 is SQVTM and CDR2 is ANQGSEA. The length of the CDR3 is 12 residues. TCRdb passed the 5' RACE reads through MiXCR, listing each CDR3 protein once. The sample records around 1.7 million distinct CDR3 sequences, more than 30% being singletons. On this clonotype itself: Its antigen is unknown.

The material sequenced was cord blood. The clonotype comes from a newborn girl in good health. The chain joins TRBV29-1 to TRBJ2-7; 7 bases match TRBD1. CDR3 in DNA: TGCAGCGTTCGACAGGGATTCAATGAGCAGTACTTC. Translation gives CSVRQGFNEQYF.